The 23 T cell receptor beta chains listed next were all sequenced from one sample in a study of cytomegalovirus exposure and HLA in healthy donors. The PCR used 60 Vbeta and 13 Jbeta primers. Measured with immunoSEQ multiplex PCR; TCRdb has only the in-frame clones, and not every one. This repertoire includes about 46,000 clones. The sequencing input was PBMCs. The receptors originated from a woman aged 40-49 years in good health and CMV-seronegative.

The chain couples TRBV6-5 to TRBJ2-7, with no clear D. The CDR3 sequence is 12 residues long. Germline CDR1 reads MNHEY; CDR2 reads SVGAGI. Trimming stripped 2 bases from V and 7 bases from J, with 9 bases between. CDR3 region: CASSYPASEQYF. In nucleotides, the CDR3 is TGTGCCAGCAGTTACCCGGCTAGTGAGCAGTACTTC.

The chain is built from TRBV7-2 and TRBJ2-1, with TRBD2 matching over 8 bases. The CDR3 runs to 15 residues. The V gene's germline CDR1 is SGHTA and CDR2 FQGNSA. Trimming at V came to 2 bases and at J to 6 bases, leaving 6 bases not matched to a gene. CDR3 sequence (DNA): TGTGCCAGCAGCTTACTTAGCGGGACCCCCAATGAGCAGTTCTTC. Protein: CASSLLSGTPNEQFF. Full variable domain (missing parts from reference TRBV7-2 and TRBJ2-1): GAGVSQSPSNKVTEKGKDVELRCDPISGHTALYWYRQSLGQGLEFLIYFQGNSAPDKSGLPSDRFSAERTGGSVSTLTIQRTQQEDSAVYLCASSLLSGTPNEQFFGPGTRLTVL.

The genes are TRBV15 and TRBJ1-3; the D gene is possibly TRBD1 (5 bases). Germline V gives CDR1 LNHNV, CDR2 YYDKDF (reference sequence). With 7 bases removed from V and 4 bases from J, the gap between germline ends came to 14 bases. The CDR3 extends over 14 amino acids. CDR3 DNA: TGTGCCACCAACCCGGGGGAAGGCGGAAACACCATATATTTT. Protein sequence: CATNPGEGGNTIYF.

V usage is TRBV6-5 and J usage is TRBJ1-1, with a weak D call TRBD1 (5 bases). Germline lookup yields CDR1 MNHEY and CDR2 SVGAGI. This CDR3 has 14 amino acids. V was cut by 5 bases and J by 2 bases, with 12 bases left in between. CDR3: CASSPRGFNTEAFF. The CDR3 DNA sequence: TGTGCCAGCAGTCCAAGGGGTTTTAACACTGAAGCTTTCTTT.

V usage is TRBV11-3 and J usage is TRBJ2-2; weak D call: TRBD2 (6 bases). This CDR3 contains 15 residues. Trimming stripped 5 bases from V and 2 bases from J, with 12 bases between. Germline V gives CDR1 SGHNT, CDR2 YENEEA. The CDR3 region is CASSHSGLNTGELFF. The CDR3 nucleotides are TGTGCCAGCAGCCACTCGGGACTCAACACCGGGGAGCTGTTTTTT.

The chain combines TRBV7-2 with TRBJ2-3, with a tentative D call TRBD2 (6 bases). The CDR3 totals 13 residues. Trimming cost V 3 bases and J 6 bases, with 10 bases left between them. Germline CDR1 reads SGHTA; CDR2 reads FQGNSA. The CDR3 bases are TGTGCCAGCAGCTTGGGGCTAGCGGATACGCAGTATTTT. Protein: CASSLGLADTQYF.

The CDR3 region has the DNA TGTGCCAGCAGTTCACGAGCAGGGGCCAACGTCCTGACTTTC. Protein product: CASSSRAGANVLTF. The V call is TRBV27, the J call TRBJ2-6; D is ambiguous. Between the trimmed V and J ends, which lost 4 bases and 4 bases, there was a span of 8 bases. CDR1 is MNHEY and CDR2 is SMNVEV in the germline V gene (reference sequence). This CDR3 comprises 14 residues.

The chain uses TRBV15 and TRBJ1-5; the D is unclear. V lost 5 bases, J lost 0 bases, and 11 bases lay in between. The germline V gene has CDR1 LNHNV and CDR2 YYDKDF (reference sequence). The CDR3 extends over 15 amino acids. CDR3 loop: CATSGTRYSNQPQHF. The CDR3 coding sequence is TGTGCCACCAGCGGTACGAGGTATAGCAATCAGCCCCAGCATTTT.

The rearrangement joins TRBV14 to TRBJ2-7; the D gene is possibly TRBD2 (6 bases). V gave up 3 bases and J gave up 3 bases, with 18 bases separating them. In germline, CDR1 is SGHDN, CDR2 FVKESK. This CDR3 is built from 16 residues. In DNA, the CDR3 is TGTGCCAGCAGCCACCTCCTGACTAGAGGAATCTACGAGCAGTACTTC. Translating it yields CASSHLLTRGIYEQYF.

This chain connects TRBV5-1 to TRBJ1-6; D not resolved. CDR1 SGHRS and CDR2 YFSETQ come from the germline V gene. The V end lost 0 bases, the J end lost 8 bases, and 12 bases lay between the germline ends. This CDR3 has 15 amino acids. The CDR3 DNA sequence: TGCGCCAGCAGCTTGGTTGCAGGTCCATATTCACCCCTCCACTTT. It codes for CASSLVAGPYSPLHF. Drawing the rest from reference TRBV5-1 and TRBJ1-6, the complete variable domain is KAGVTQTPRYLIKTRGQQVTLSCSPISGHRSVSWYQQTPGQGLQFLFEYFSETQRNKGNFPGRFSGRQFSNSRSEMNVSTLELGDSALYLCASSLVAGPYSPLHFGNGTRLTVT.

This chain uses TRBV6-5 with TRBJ2-7; no clear D. This CDR3 comprises 14 residues. Trimming removed 0 bases from V and 6 bases from J, with 12 bases in between. The germline gives CDR1 MNHEY, CDR2 SVGAGI. CDR3 sequence reads: CASSYSMGSSEQYF. In DNA, the CDR3 is TGTGCCAGCAGTTACTCGATGGGCAGTAGCGAGCAGTACTTC.

A remark on this clone: At one boundary the junction diverges from the germline segment, which might be a read error. The V and J genes are TRBV9 and TRBJ2-7; 10 nucleotides match TRBD1. The CDR3 consists of 16 residues. Germline-derived CDR1 and CDR2 are SGDLS and YYNGEE. The CDR3 here is CVSSVGGTGAVGEQYF. CDR3 DNA: TGTGTCAGCAGCGTAGGAGGGACAGGGGCAGTAGGCGAGCAGTACTTC.

V usage is TRBV30 and J usage is TRBJ2-7; 8 bases match TRBD2. Trimming took 5 bases from V and 6 from J; bases not matched to a gene: 9. The germline gives CDR1 GTSNPN, CDR2 SVGIG (reference sequence). The CDR3 contains 13 residues. CDR3 sequence reads: CAWDTGTSSEQYF. The CDR3 bases are TGTGCCTGGGACACCGGGACTAGTTCCGAGCAGTACTTC.

The V and J genes are TRBV7-2 and TRBJ1-3, with no clear D. This CDR3 region has 15 residues. Trimming cost V 5 bases and J 4 bases, with 15 bases left between them. The V gene's germline CDR1 is SGHTA and CDR2 FQGNSA. CDR3 nucleotides: TGTGCCAGCAGCCCACGGATAGCCGCAGGAAACACCATATATTTT. Protein sequence: CASSPRIAAGNTIYF.

This chain joins TRBV2 and TRBJ1-1, with 7 nucleotides matching TRBD1. V was clipped by 7 bases and J by 6 bases; unmatched bases: 8. CDR1 SNHLY and CDR2 FYNNEI come from the germline V gene. The CDR3 length is 13 residues. The CDR3 protein is CASNHRGRPEAFF. CDR3 nucleotides: TGTGCCAGCAACCACAGGGGCCGGCCTGAAGCTTTCTTT.

The J gene is TRBJ2-5, the V gene TRBV25-1; 9 bases are a match to TRBD1. Germline loops: CDR1 MGHDK, CDR2 SYGVNS. The J segment lost 4 bases and the V segment lost 6 bases, leaving 3 bases of the junction unmatched. This CDR3 is built from 13 residues. The CDR3 spells CASSWTGAETQYF. The DNA of the CDR3 is TGTGCCAGCAGCTGGACAGGGGCAGAGACCCAGTACTTC.

V and J are TRBV16 and TRBJ1-1; 8 bases are a match to TRBD1. Germline lookup yields CDR1 KGHSY and CDR2 FQNENV. V trimming: 5 bases; J trimming: 7 bases; junction bases outside the gene matches: 6. CDR3 length: 13 amino acids. CDR3 loop: CASSETGVGEAFF. The DNA of the CDR3 is TGTGCCAGCAGCGAGACAGGGGTCGGTGAAGCTTTCTTT.

Here the CDR3 DNA reads TGTGCCAGCAGCCCACAGGACGGGTACGAGCAGTACTTC. Its protein product is CASSPQDGYEQYF. The chain carries TRBV7-9 and TRBJ2-5; TRBD1 might be the D (5 bases). The end of the DNA aligns better with TRBJ2-7, so the J call may be wrong. This CDR3 has 13 amino acids. Germline CDR1 SEHNR, CDR2 FQNEAQ (reference sequence).

The genes are TRBV19 and TRBJ1-2, with 9 bases lining up with TRBD1. After removal of 6 bases from V and 2 bases from J, the junction contained 4 bases not matched to a gene. This CDR3 comprises 14 residues. Germline-derived CDR1 and CDR2 are LNHDA and SQIVND (reference sequence). The CDR3, as DNA: TGTGCCAGTAGCTCTACAGGGGGCAACTATGGCTACACCTTC. Its translation: CASSSTGGNYGYTF.

Remarks on this clone: One end of the junction is discordant with germline, which a read error may explain. This chain connects TRBV7-8 to TRBJ1-2; 8 nucleotides line up with TRBD1. Germline loops: CDR1 SGHVS, CDR2 FQNEAQ. The CDR3 totals 16 residues. Written as DNA, the CDR3 is TGTGCCAGCAACTTACCTCCGGGACAGGAGAACTATGGCTACACCTTC. This gives the protein CASNLPPGQENYGYTF.

The rearrangement joins TRBV28 to TRBJ1-2, with D perhaps matching TRBD1 (5 bases). CDR3 length equals 16 residues. Trimming left V 4 bases short and J 6 bases short, with 21 bases between. CDR1 MDHEN and CDR2 SYDVKM come from the germline V gene. As DNA, the CDR3 is TGTGCCAGCAGTTGGGGACTAGAGCAACGGGAGGATGGCTACACCTTC. Its protein product is CASSWGLEQREDGYTF.

The V call is TRBV30, the J call TRBJ1-5; D may be TRBD1 (5 bases). CDR1 is GTSNPN, CDR2 SVGIG, per germline (reference sequence). The CDR3 is 14 amino acids. Trimming removed 3 bases from V and 5 bases from J, with 14 bases in between. This chain's CDR3 is CAWRGERGDQPQHF. DNA of the CDR3: TGTGCCTGGAGGGGTGAAAGGGGCGATCAGCCCCAGCATTTT.

The rearrangement uses TRBV7-9 and TRBJ2-1; 10 bases map to TRBD2. The CDR3 runs to 16 residues. CDR1 and CDR2 (germline): SEHNR, FQNEAQ (reference sequence). V shed 3 bases and J 5 bases; nucleotides not matched to a gene: 7. The CDR3 nucleotides are TGTGCCAGCAGCTTGTGGCTAGCGGGAGAAGACAATGAGCAGTTCTTC. The encoded protein is CASSLWLAGEDNEQFF.